A single sample gave rise to the 5 T cell receptor beta chains below, sequenced in a study of T cell responses to AZD1222 COVID-19 vaccine. Assay: immunoSEQ multiplex PCR; the TCRdb copy retains only in-frame clones and omits some. The table has approximately 140,000 clones, more than 90% seen once. The sequencing here drew on peripheral blood, taken 28 days after the second AZD1222 dose. The receptors originated from an adult who received the AZD1222 COVID-19 vaccine.

J is TRBJ2-7 and V is TRBV9; D gene ambiguous. The germline V and J ends were trimmed by 4 bases and 6 bases, with 8 bases remaining between them. The germline CDR1 and CDR2 sequences are SGDLS and YYNGEE. The CDR3 totals 11 residues. CDR3 in amino acids: CASSLDGEQYF. The CDR3 nucleotides are TGTGCCAGCAGCCTTGACGGCGAGCAGTACTTC.

This clone was observed a single time. J is TRBJ2-7 and V is TRBV28, with 10 bases identical to TRBD2. Losses at the gene ends were 4 bases for V and 3 bases for J; bases not matched to a gene: 6. The CDR3 length is 15 residues. Per germline, CDR1 MDHEN and CDR2 SYDVKM. The CDR3, as DNA: TGTGCCAGCAGTTCCTTACTAGCGGGGTTCTACGAGCAGTACTTC. Protein product: CASSSLLAGFYEQYF.

The chain links TRBV6-2 or TRBV6-3 to TRBJ2-7; D is unresolved. With 5 bases removed from V and 2 bases from J, the gap between germline ends came to 7 bases. CDR3 length: 12 amino acids. Germline lookup yields CDR1 MNHEY and CDR2 SVGEGT. CDR3 DNA: TGTGCCAGCAGTGCCGCCGCCTACGAGCAGTACTTC. It translates to CASSAAAYEQYF.

The chain combines TRBV6-4 with TRBJ1-2; D may be TRBD1 (5 bases). V lost 8 bases and J 6 bases, leaving 25 bases between the germline ends. Germline V gene lookup returns CDR1 MRHNA and CDR2 SNTAGT. The CDR3 covers 16 residues. CDR3 amino acids: CASQSMARGDRNGYTF. CDR3 DNA sequence: TGTGCCAGCCAGAGTATGGCGAGGGGAGATCGGAATGGCTACACCTTC.

The V gene is TRBV9, the J gene TRBJ2-3; 7 bases fit TRBD1. Per the germline V gene, CDR1 is SGDLS and CDR2 is YYNGEE. V shed 4 bases and J 0 bases; nucleotides not matched to a gene: 5. The CDR3 consists of 15 residues. The CDR3 sequence is CASSRDSPSTDTQYF. CDR3 sequence (DNA): TGTGCCAGCAGCAGGGACAGCCCTAGCACAGATACGCAGTATTTT.